The 3 T cell receptor beta chains below come from one sample, sequenced in a study of shared clonotypes between healthy human individuals. The repertoire was sequenced with immunoSEQ multiplex PCR; TCRdb's copy has only in-frame clones and lacks some. The table includes about 490,000 clones, roughly 85% detected once. The sequenced sample consisted of PBMCs. The receptor set was obtained from a middle-aged woman in good health. Some clones in this sample may be carry-over from other donors' samples.

This clone has a handful of counts. V is TRBV19 and J is TRBJ2-6; D gene unclear. V gave up 7 bases and J gave up 3 bases, with 7 bases separating them. This CDR3 is built from 13 residues. Germline CDR1 reads LNHDA; CDR2 reads SQIVND (reference sequence). This CDR3 reads CASTDHGANVLTF. The CDR3 coding sequence is TGTGCCAGTACTGATCATGGGGCCAACGTCCTGACTTTC.

The genes are TRBV9 and TRBJ2-7; tentative D call: TRBD2 (5 bases). V lost 3 bases and J lost 2, with 15 bases in between. The germline V gene has CDR1 SGDLS and CDR2 YYNGEE. The CDR3 is 15 amino acids. In DNA form, the CDR3 reads TGTGCCAGCAGCGCCCACGCGGAGGCAACCTACGAGCAGTACTTC. Translating it yields CASSAHAEATYEQYF.

V is TRBV11-2 and J is TRBJ2-7; no definite D call. This CDR3 comprises 12 residues. Per germline, CDR1 SGHAT and CDR2 FQNNGV. Trimming shortened V by 1 base and J by 7 bases, and 8 bases separated the two germline ends. CDR3 DNA: TGTGCCAGCAGCTTAGCAATGGGGGAGCAGTACTTC. Translation: CASSLAMGEQYF.